This entry lists 32 T cell receptor beta chains sequenced from one sample in a study of blood T cell repertoires in COVID-19. The repertoire was sequenced with immunoSEQ multiplex PCR; TCRdb's copy has only in-frame clones and lacks some. The profile shows 100,000 or so clones, about 90% of them singletons. Material for sequencing was peripheral blood. The origin of the receptors is a woman aged 30 to 39 with acute or convalescent COVID-19.

This chain joins TRBV6-5 and TRBJ1-4; D is uncertain. V shed 4 bases and J shed 4 bases, with 13 bases lying between them. Germline V lookup: CDR1 MNHEY, CDR2 SVGAGI. The CDR3 runs 15 residues. This CDR3 is CASSSTRIYNEKLFF. The CDR3, as DNA: TGTGCCAGCAGTTCCACCAGGATTTATAATGAAAAACTGTTTTTT.

The chain uses TRBV19 and TRBJ1-5, with 7 bases matching TRBD1. Trimming at V came to 4 bases and at J to 7 bases, leaving 4 bases not matched to a gene. This CDR3 comprises 13 residues. Germline V gene lookup returns CDR1 LNHDA and CDR2 SQIVND (reference sequence). CDR3 sequence: CASSRQGGQPQHF. DNA of the CDR3: TGTGCCAGTAGTAGACAGGGAGGACAGCCCCAGCATTTT.

This clone came up a few times. The chain is built from TRBV7-3 and TRBJ2-3; 8 bases line up with TRBD2. V shed 3 bases and J 3 bases; nucleotides not matched to a gene: 5. This CDR3 is 15 amino acids long. CDR1 and CDR2 (germline): SGHTA, FQGTGA. The CDR3 coding sequence is TGTGCCAGCAGCTTCGCGAGCGGGGGTACAGATACGCAGTATTTT. Amino acid sequence: CASSFASGGTDTQYF.

The V gene is TRBV10-3, the J gene TRBJ2-1, with D maybe TRBD2 (6 bases). The CDR3 consists of 12 residues. Trimming left V 2 bases short and J 9 bases short, with 8 bases between. In germline, CDR1 is ENHRY, CDR2 SYGVKD. CDR3 protein: CAISEVGGEQFF. CDR3 coding DNA: TGTGCCATCAGTGAGGTCGGGGGTGAGCAGTTCTTC.

J is TRBJ2-3 and V is TRBV6-2 or TRBV6-3, with TRBD2 as a possible D gene (5 bases). The CDR3 sequence is 17 residues long. CDR1 is MNHEY and CDR2 is SVGEGT in the germline V gene. V gave up 4 bases and J gave up 0 bases, with 17 bases separating them. CDR3 bases: TGTGCCAGCAGTTCTGGCTCTGGGAGCGTTAGCACAGATACGCAGTATTTT. Protein product: CASSSGSGSVSTDTQYF.

The gene calls are TRBV19 and TRBJ2-1, with 8 bases identical to TRBD2. The CDR3 is made up of 16 amino acids. V was pared by 4 bases and J by 4 bases, with 9 bases of the junction left unmatched. CDR1 and CDR2 from the germline V gene are LNHDA and SQIVND (reference sequence). The CDR3 loop is CASSSFRTSYYNEQFF. In DNA, the CDR3 is TGTGCCAGTAGTAGTTTTAGGACTAGCTATTACAATGAGCAGTTCTTC.

V is TRBV9 and J is TRBJ1-3; a possible D gene is TRBD1 (6 bases). The V gene's germline CDR1 is SGDLS and CDR2 YYNGEE. The CDR3 is 15 amino acids. V lost 0 bases and J 4 bases, leaving 11 bases between the germline ends. As DNA, the CDR3 is TGTGCCAGCAGCGTAGATGCAGGGGACGGAAACACCATATATTTT. Translation gives CASSVDAGDGNTIYF.

The chain joins TRBV9 to TRBJ1-3; D remains unclear. V dropped 0 bases and J dropped 7 bases, with 11 bases sitting between them. The CDR3 has 14 residues. In germline, CDR1 is SGDLS, CDR2 YYNGEE. The CDR3 DNA reads TGTGCCAGCAGCGTAGAGCCCACCGGGAACACCATATATTTT. As protein: CASSVEPTGNTIYF.

This clone was counted a single time. This chain links TRBV19 with TRBJ1-2; D is uncertain. The V end lost 3 bases, the J end lost 8 bases, and 13 bases lay between the germline ends. Germline loops: CDR1 LNHDA, CDR2 SQIVND (reference sequence). The CDR3 has 13 residues. The CDR3 spells CASSIRASMGYTF. CDR3 bases: TGTGCCAGTAGTATCCGTGCGTCGATGGGCTACACCTTC.

This chain uses TRBV18 with TRBJ2-6; the D gene is possibly TRBD1 (5 bases). From germline, CDR1 is KGHSH and CDR2 LQKENI. V lost 3 bases and J lost 2, with 17 bases in between. The CDR3 is 18 residues long. The CDR3 loop reads CASSPLRGPTAGANVLTF. DNA of the CDR3: TGTGCCAGCTCACCCCTAAGGGGTCCGACGGCTGGGGCCAACGTCCTGACTTTC.

Here the CDR3 reads CASSAGTGNEQYF. The CDR3 nucleotides read TGTGCCAGCAGCGCCGGGACAGGGAACGAGCAGTACTTC. This rearrangement joins TRBV9 to TRBJ2-7; 9 bases line up with TRBD1. The CDR3 has 13 amino acids. Germline CDR1 reads SGDLS; CDR2 reads YYNGEE. With 3 bases clipped from V and 5 bases from J, the junction kept 3 bases outside the gene matches.

The chain couples TRBV28 to TRBJ1-5; TRBD1 matches at 8 bases. Germline CDR1 reads MDHEN; CDR2 reads SYDVKM. The V and J ends lost 5 bases and 4 bases, in that order; junction bases with no gene match: 7. The CDR3 sequence is 15 residues long. The CDR3 region is CASSPQGAPNQPQHF. In DNA form, the CDR3 reads TGTGCCAGCAGTCCTCAGGGGGCGCCGAATCAGCCCCAGCATTTT.

This rearrangement joins TRBV7-9 to TRBJ1-2; D is unresolved. CDR3 length: 16 amino acids. Trimming took off 0 bases at V and 4 bases at J, with 15 bases between the two ends. Germline V gene sequence: CDR1 SEHNR, CDR2 FQNEAQ (reference sequence). This chain's CDR3 is CASSLAASEAVYGYTF. The CDR3 DNA sequence: TGTGCCAGCAGCTTAGCGGCGAGTGAGGCGGTCTATGGCTACACCTTC.

V and J are TRBV5-1 and TRBJ2-3; TRBD2 matches 11 bases. In germline, CDR1 is SGHRS, CDR2 YFSETQ. CDR3 length: 19 residues. The trim removed 1 base at V and 2 bases at J, leaving 12 bases unmatched. CDR3 nucleotide sequence: TGCGCCAGCAGCTTGTGGCTTTCGACTAGCGGGGATGACACAGATACGCAGTATTTT. It specifies CASSLWLSTSGDDTDTQYF.

The chain is built from TRBV28 and TRBJ1-6; TRBD1 might be the D (6 bases). From germline, CDR1 is MDHEN and CDR2 SYDVKM. CDR3 length: 16 amino acids. The V gene lost 6 bases and the J gene lost 0 bases, with 12 bases spanning the gap. The CDR3 nucleotides read TGTGCCAGCAGCTCCGGACAGAGCTCCTATAATTCACCCCTCCACTTT. Translated, it gives CASSSGQSSYNSPLHF.

The genes are TRBV27 and TRBJ1-2, with unresolved D. Trimming stripped 3 bases from V and 0 bases from J, with 5 bases between. This CDR3 is 13 amino acids long. Germline V lookup: CDR1 MNHEY, CDR2 SMNVEV (reference sequence). The CDR3 DNA is TGTGCCAGCAGTTTCGTCTCTAACTATGGCTACACCTTC. This sequence encodes CASSFVSNYGYTF.

This chain joins TRBV5-1 and TRBJ2-1; TRBD1 matches at 9 bases. The V gene end was trimmed by 7 bases and the J gene end by 4 bases; junction bases not matched to a gene: 6. Germline values: CDR1 SGHRS, CDR2 YFSETQ. The CDR3 is made up of 14 amino acids. In DNA form, the CDR3 reads TGCGCCAGCGTCCCGGGACAGGGATACAATGAGCAGTTCTTC. Translating gives CASVPGQGYNEQFF.

In its sample, this clone was seen once. The rearrangement joins TRBV9 to TRBJ1-1; D is perhaps TRBD1 (6 bases). CDR3 length equals 14 residues. Trimming stripped 4 bases from V and 1 base from J, with 11 bases between. The germline V gene has CDR1 SGDLS and CDR2 YYNGEE. This CDR3 reads CASSIGQQNTEAFF. The CDR3, as DNA: TGTGCCAGCAGCATCGGACAGCAGAACACTGAAGCTTTCTTT.

The chain joins TRBV2 to TRBJ2-7; weak D call: TRBD2 (5 bases). Per germline, CDR1 SNHLY and CDR2 FYNNEI. Trimming took 1 base from V and 13 from J, leaving 11 bases between them. The CDR3 loop spans 11 amino acids. The CDR3 nucleotides read TGTGCCAGCAGTGAAGGAGAGGGCGCATACTTC. Translated, it gives CASSEGEGAYF. The whole variable domain, filled in from reference TRBV2 and TRBJ2-7, reads EPEVTQTPSHQVTQMGQEVILRCVPISNHLYFYWYRQILGQKVEFLVSFYNNEISEKSEIFDDQFSVERPDGSNFTLKIRSTKLEDSAMYFCASSEGEGAYFGPGTRLTVT.

The genes are TRBV28 and TRBJ1-1; possibly TRBD1 for D (5 bases). Looked up from germline, CDR1 is MDHEN and CDR2 is SYDVKM. Trimming pared 5 bases from V and 4 bases from J, leaving 17 bases between. The CDR3 has 15 amino acids. The CDR3 loop reads CASSTNSGGGTEAFF. The CDR3 DNA follows: TGTGCCAGCAGTACCAACAGCGGCGGGGGCACTGAAGCTTTCTTT.

This sequence joins TRBV7-9 and TRBJ1-2; 7 bases are shared with TRBD1. V lost 2 bases and J lost 8; bases outside the gene matches: 11. CDR3 length: 15 amino acids. Germline V gene data show CDR1 as SEHNR and CDR2 as FQNEAQ (reference sequence). The CDR3 loop is CASSLPTGTNGGYTF. CDR3 sequence (DNA): TGTGCCAGCAGCTTACCGACAGGGACGAATGGGGGCTACACCTTC.

This clone was seen a few times. The chain couples TRBV5-6 to TRBJ1-6; 8 bases are shared with TRBD1. Germline CDR1 and CDR2: SGHDT and YYEEEE. The CDR3 extends over 14 amino acids. Trimming at V came to 1 base and at J to 8 bases, leaving 2 bases not matched to a gene. The CDR3 DNA is TGTGCCAGCAGCTTGCCAGGGGGCTATTCACCCCTCCACTTT. Translation: CASSLPGGYSPLHF.

The chain employs TRBV19 and TRBJ1-4; no clear D. V was pared by 4 bases and J by 6 bases, with 15 bases between. In germline, CDR1 is LNHDA, CDR2 SQIVND (reference sequence). This CDR3 comprises 15 residues. CDR3 sequence: CASSTIIEGDEKLFF. DNA for the CDR3: TGTGCCAGTAGTACCATCATAGAGGGCGATGAAAAACTGTTTTTT.

The genes are TRBV28 and TRBJ1-5; D gene unclear. CDR3 length: 15 residues. The V gene's germline CDR1 is MDHEN and CDR2 SYDVKM. Trimming removed 7 bases at V and 6 bases at J, with 19 bases between. The CDR3 reads CASNPRLLTIQPQHF. Here the CDR3 DNA reads TGTGCCAGCAACCCCCGGCTCCTTACTATTCAGCCCCAGCATTTT.

The CDR3 nucleotides are TGTGCCAGTAGTGTTACAGAATACGAGCAGTACTTC. This translates into CASSVTEYEQYF. The V call is TRBV19, the J call TRBJ2-7; D remains ambiguous. CDR3 length: 12 amino acids. V was pared by 5 bases and J by 4 bases, with 9 bases between. Germline CDR1 is LNHDA and CDR2 is SQIVND (reference sequence).

This chain joins TRBV5-4 and TRBJ1-2, with unresolved D. This CDR3 has 13 residues. The V gene lost 3 bases and the J gene lost 1 base, with 7 bases spanning the gap. The germline V gene has CDR1 SGHNT and CDR2 YYREEE (reference sequence). As DNA, the CDR3 is TGTGCCAGCAGCTACGGCGGTAACTATGGCTACACCTTC. Its translation is CASSYGGNYGYTF. Variable domain in full (rest from reference TRBV5-4 and TRBJ1-2): ETGVTQSPTHLIKTRGQQVTLRCSSQSGHNTVSWYQQALGQGPQFIFQYYREEENGRGNFPPRFSGLQFPNYSSELNVNALELDDSALYLCASSYGGNYGYTFGSGTRLTVV.

The chain is built from TRBV5-5 and TRBJ1-5; 9 nucleotides agree with TRBD1. Germline trimming cut 4 bases from V and 3 bases from J; bases unmatched to any gene: 8. The germline V gene has CDR1 SGHKS and CDR2 YYEKEE (reference sequence). The CDR3 has 16 amino acids. CDR3 sequence: CASSPGQGLDNQPQHF. The CDR3 coding sequence is TGTGCCAGCAGCCCGGGACAGGGTCTGGACAATCAGCCCCAGCATTTT.

This chain uses TRBV28 with TRBJ2-7; 8 nucleotides agree with TRBD2. The germline gives CDR1 MDHEN, CDR2 SYDVKM. V was clipped by 7 bases and J by 9 bases; unmatched bases: 20. This CDR3 is 16 amino acids long. In DNA, the CDR3 is TGTGCCAGCAACCCAACAGAGCGGGGGCGCGACGGGGGGCAGTACTTC. It codes for CASNPTERGRDGGQYF.

This rearrangement joins TRBV7-9 to TRBJ2-2, with 7 bases aligning to TRBD1. The CDR3 runs to 18 residues. Per the germline V gene, CDR1 is SEHNR and CDR2 is FQNEAQ (reference sequence). Unmatched junction bases numbered 16, after V lost 8 bases and J lost 1 base. The CDR3 DNA sequence: TGTGCCAGCTCCCTGAGTGCCGGATGGACAGGGAACACCGGGGAGCTGTTTTTT. It translates to CASSLSAGWTGNTGELFF.

The chain combines TRBV4-1 with TRBJ1-2, with 10 bases identical to TRBD1. In germline, CDR1 is MGHRA, CDR2 YSYEKL. The CDR3 is 15 amino acids. The V gene end was trimmed by 4 bases and the J gene end by 8 bases; junction bases not matched to a gene: 10. The CDR3 DNA reads as TGCGCCAGCAGCCGGGGGACAGGGGAGGTACGAGGCTACACCTTC. Its translation: CASSRGTGEVRGYTF.

The V gene is TRBV9, the J gene TRBJ1-2, with TRBD1 matching 10 bases. The germline CDR1 and CDR2 sequences are SGDLS and YYNGEE. The CDR3 runs to 15 residues. With 3 bases clipped from V and 4 bases from J, the junction kept 6 bases outside the gene matches. The CDR3 nucleotides read TGTGCCAGCAGCGAGGGGACAGGGGTCGCCTATGGCTACACCTTC. It translates to CASSEGTGVAYGYTF.

The gene calls are TRBV5-6 and TRBJ1-5; D perhaps matches TRBD1 (6 bases). The germline gives CDR1 SGHDT, CDR2 YYEEEE. This CDR3 has 16 residues. V was cut by 3 bases and J by 0 bases, with 13 bases left in between. As DNA, the CDR3 is TGTGCCAGCAGCTCACAGGGTGGATATAGCAATCAGCCCCAGCATTTT. As protein: CASSSQGGYSNQPQHF.